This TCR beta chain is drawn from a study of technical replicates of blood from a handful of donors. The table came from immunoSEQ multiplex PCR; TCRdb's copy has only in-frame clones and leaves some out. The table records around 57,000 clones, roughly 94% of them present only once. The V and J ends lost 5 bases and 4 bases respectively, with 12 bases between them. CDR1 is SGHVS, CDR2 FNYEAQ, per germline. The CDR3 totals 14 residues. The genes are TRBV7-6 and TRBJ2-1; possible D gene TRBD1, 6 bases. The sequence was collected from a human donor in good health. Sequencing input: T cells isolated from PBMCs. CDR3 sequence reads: CASSAITGYNEQFF. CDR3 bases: TGTGCCAGCAGCGCAATCACAGGGTACAATGAGCAGTTCTTC.